This TCR beta chain is from a study of T cells in Graves' hyperthyroidism and ophthalmopathy (dated by TCRdb to the late 2010s). Study-wide context: Peripheral blood samples were taken at the time of initial diagnosis, prior to any treatment. To identify distinguishing TCR V-J signatures, a discovery cohort of 95 to 100 patients was used, comprising roughly 45 with Graves' ophthalmopathy and under 60 with stable Graves' hyperthyroidism. Whether ophthalmopathy could be predicted prospectively was tested in an independent validation cohort made up of 18 to 20 hyperthyroidism patients plus 17 patients who later progressed to ophthalmopathy. The 95 to 100 discovery patients were randomly divided into training and test sets at a 7:3 ratio. The study also compared thyroid tissue and blood T-cell repertoires from about 6 Graves' hyperthyroidism patients. After sampling, hyperthyroidism patients received methimazole starting at 30 mg daily, and ophthalmopathy patients received high-dose intravenous methylprednisolone. According to the paper, TCR Vbeta CDR3 sequencing was carried out on more than 120 peripheral blood samples, which came from under 50 ophthalmopathy, about 75 hyperthyroidism and around 17 progressor patients. What the study reported, not specific to this receptor: No statistical method was used to fix the sample size in advance, and group allocation was not hidden from the investigators. Blood samples also contained most of the expanded thyroid clonotypes (frequency above 0.001), which suggests that blood repertoires may reflect thyroid immune responses. Ophthalmopathy was separated from stable hyperthyroidism by a 13 V-J signature model, with around 90% sensitivity and about 81% specificity obtained in cross-validation and 80%/75% obtained in testing. In validation, the model predicted progression to ophthalmopathy with approximately 71% sensitivity and less than 80% specificity, a median of roughly seven months before onset.

Hyperthyroidism patients were newly diagnosed, had a disease duration of under 2 months, and were aged 18 to 65 years. Exclusion was applied to patients with uncontrolled infections, other autoimmune diseases, pregnancy or lactation. Clinical symptoms, serum thyroxine and TRAb, thyroid ultrasound, and orbital computed tomography formed the basis for the diagnoses. For progressor patients, blood was drawn at the first diagnosis of hyperthyroidism, before any ophthalmopathy symptoms had appeared. Ficoll-Paque density gradient centrifugation was used to isolate PBMCs from 8.5 to 10 ml of fresh peripheral blood. Progressor patients were first diagnosed with Graves' hyperthyroidism and then developed ophthalmopathy during follow-up. Trizol reagent was used to extract total RNA, and RNA quality was then checked on an Agilent 2100 Bioanalyzer. The germline V and J ends show losses of 3 bases and 4 bases respectively, and no gene match explains 3 bases of the junction. Taken from cysteine to phenylalanine, the CDR3 has 15 residues. CDR3 DNA is the only sequence kept; it has 45 bases, read in frame from the first base. The germline V gene (reference sequence) supplies CDR1 LNHDA and CDR2 SQIVND.

This clonotype was detected only a few times. This clone's antigen is unknown. The record has no base qualities; no much larger clone is one base away. TCR beta CDR3 regions were amplified from RNA transcripts. The first round of RT-PCR for the TCR CDR3 was performed with the HTBI primer set and the Qiagen OneStep RT-PCR kit. Libraries were constructed in a second round of multiplex PCR, after which size selection and purification were performed. Libraries were sequenced paired-end with 100 bp reads on an Illumina HiSeq2000. As for how the authors treated the data: SOAPnuke was used to process the raw data, throwing out any read that contained adapters or uncalled bases, had a mean Phred below 15, or lacked an exact constant-primer or identifier match. High-quality paired reads were merged using COPE v1.2.5, and each unique nucleotide sequence was defined as a clonotype. Clonotypes were aligned to IMGT TRBV, TRBD and TRBJ reference segments using MiTCR v1.1. The analysis was restricted to V-J combinations with a frequency above 0.0001, which together covered around 99% of the repertoires. The TCS score was defined as F50 (clonal expansion) divided by E x V (chaos), with BLOSUM62-based TCRdist calculated between CDR3 peptides within each V-J. Welch's t-statistics and random forest reduced around 510 V-J features to 13, which were used in a naive Bayes classifier (R e1071). TCRdb redid the processing of the public reads, applying fastp at Q25 and MiXCR, and retained in-frame beta chains. Every CDR3 protein is listed once, alongside the most common genes and DNA of its rows. These V and J calls originate from TCRdb's pipeline instead of the authors' own analysis. In this sample the table shows roughly 500,000 distinct CDR3 sequences, over 11% of which occur a single time. 5.5% to 7.5% of the sample is in the top ten clones.

The chain is encoded by TRBV19 joined to TRBJ2-2, with TRBD1 identical over 9 junction bases. Sequenced sample: blood. The sequence derives from a woman aged 25 to 45 with Graves' hyperthyroidism that later progressed to Graves' ophthalmopathy. The sequenced DNA is TGTGCCAGTAGTATCGGACAGGGGACCACCGGGGAGCTGTTTTTT. Translated, it gives CASSIGQGTTGELFF.